This TCR beta chain was documented in a study of control samples from healthy donors and cancer patients. Sequenced by immunoSEQ multiplex PCR; TCRdb stores in-frame clones only, minus some. Among 150,000 or so clones, roughly 88% were seen once, and the ten largest hold approximately 1.7%. This CDR3 contains 11 residues. Germline values: CDR1 GTSNPN, CDR2 SVGIG (reference sequence). Trimming stripped 3 bases from V and 5 bases from J, with 7 bases between. The chain carries TRBV30 and TRBJ1-2, with D unclear. The sequenced sample was blood. The sequence derives from a man aged 18 to 30 in good health. The CDR3 loop reads CAWRVRYGYTF. In nucleotides, the CDR3 is TGTGCCTGGAGGGTGAGGTATGGCTACACCTTC.